This T cell receptor (beta chain) was sequenced for a study of T cell responses to AZD1222 COVID-19 vaccine. General study points: At baseline, seropositivity was found in only a handful of AZD1222 recipients.

Profiling relied on immunoSEQ multiplex PCR, and the TCRdb table lists in-frame clones only, not all of them. The sample consists of 150,000 or so clones, about 91% of them appearing once. Turning to this clone: Its antigen remains unidentified.

The sequencing here drew on peripheral blood, taken on day 0 of AZD1222 vaccination. The source of this sequence is an adult in good health.

CDR3 region: CASSPRRGLAETEAFF. CDR3 sequence (DNA): TGTGCCAGCTCACCCCGGCGGGGCCTAGCGGAGACTGAAGCTTTCTTT. The chain uses TRBV18 and TRBJ1-1; the D gene is possibly TRBD1 (5 bases). With 3 bases removed from V and 5 bases from J, the gap between germline ends came to 19 bases. The germline CDR1 and CDR2 sequences are KGHSH and LQKENI. The CDR3 is 16 residues long.